This TCR beta chain was sequenced during a study of cytomegalovirus exposure and HLA in healthy donors. For the study at large: Earlier, 90 million to 140 million unique TCR beta sequences were recovered from approximately 200 million T cells by an analysis. Whole-study findings and limits: Later examination showed HLA-associated TCR beta chains had greater clonal expansion than equally common others.

Primers: 60 Vbeta forward and 13 Jbeta reverse. Assay: immunoSEQ multiplex PCR; the TCRdb copy retains only in-frame clones and omits some. The sample holds about 160,000 clones, roughly three quarters seen once. The germline CDR1 and CDR2 sequences are SGHDT and YYEEEE. The CDR3 totals 16 residues. V shed 1 base and J shed 5 bases, with 13 bases lying between them. As to this clone: Its antigen is still unknown.

The sample taken for sequencing was PBMCs. The chain joins TRBV5-6 to TRBJ1-6; tentatively, D is TRBD1 (5 bases). This receptor was identified in a man aged 18 to 30 in good health and CMV-seropositive. The CDR3 here is CASSLRQGWNNSPLHF. CDR3 nucleotide sequence: TGTGCCAGCAGCTTGAGGCAGGGCTGGAATAATTCACCCCTCCACTTT.